This TCR beta chain was recovered during a study of blood T cell repertoires in COVID-19. Overall study: Sample material is recorded as cDNA or gDNA derived from T cells, B-cell-depleted T cells, or PBMCs.

Generated by immunoSEQ multiplex PCR, the TCRdb table keeps only in-frame clones and is missing some. The sample has 130,000 to 150,000 clones; about nine tenths are singletons. Residents of about 25 US areas, aged about 18 to 89 years, made up the participants. Participant-reported clinical history was the basis for cohort assignment. CDR1 LGHDT and CDR2 YNNKEL come from the germline V gene (reference sequence). This CDR3 contains 15 residues. Trimming took off 0 bases at V and 0 bases at J, with 8 bases between the two ends. The specimen was PBMCs or T cells enriched from blood (not recorded which). The chain employs TRBV3-1 (or the pseudogene TRBV3-2) and TRBJ1-2; D call uncertain. The TCR sequence derives from a woman in her forties who had been exposed to COVID-19. The CDR3 nucleotides read TGTGCCAGCAGCCAAGATCGCAGTGCTAACTATGGCTACACCTTC. This sequence encodes CASSQDRSANYGYTF.